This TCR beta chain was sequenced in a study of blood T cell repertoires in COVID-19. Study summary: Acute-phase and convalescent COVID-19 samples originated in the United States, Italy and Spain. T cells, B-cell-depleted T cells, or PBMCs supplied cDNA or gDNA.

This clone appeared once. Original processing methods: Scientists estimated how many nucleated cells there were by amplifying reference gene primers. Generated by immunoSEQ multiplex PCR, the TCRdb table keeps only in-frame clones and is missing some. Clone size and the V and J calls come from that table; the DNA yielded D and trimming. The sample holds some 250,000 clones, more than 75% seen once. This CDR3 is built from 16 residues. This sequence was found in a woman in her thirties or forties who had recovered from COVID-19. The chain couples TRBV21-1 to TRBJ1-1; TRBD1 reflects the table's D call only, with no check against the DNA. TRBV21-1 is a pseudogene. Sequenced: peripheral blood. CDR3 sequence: CASSKGRQGPNTEAFF. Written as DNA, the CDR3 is TGTGCCAGCAGCAAAGGACGACAGGGGCCGAACACTGAAGCTTTCTTT.